These 23 T cell receptor beta chains were sequenced from one sample in a study of OX40 agonist ivuxolimab in advanced cancers. TCRdb keeps only in-frame clones here, not all; method: immunoSEQ multiplex PCR. The data show 16,000 or so clones, 80% to 90% seen once. The sample here was CD4+ or CD8+ T cells sorted from blood, taken in a trial of the OX40 agonist ivuxolimab. All receptors derive from an adult with an advanced solid tumor such as melanoma, head and neck, liver or kidney cancer.

This chain uses TRBV5-6 with TRBJ1-1; TRBD1 is a possible D gene (6 bases). The length of the CDR3 is 14 residues. Germline V gene lookup returns CDR1 SGHDT and CDR2 YYEEEE. V was cut by 4 bases and J by 2 bases, with 12 bases left in between. CDR3 bases: TGTGCCAGCAGCCGTCGGGGGGCCAACACTGAAGCTTTCTTT. It codes for CASSRRGANTEAFF.

The V and J genes are TRBV5-6 and TRBJ2-7, with D perhaps matching TRBD1 or TRBD2 (5 bases each). In germline, CDR1 is SGHDT, CDR2 YYEEEE. V was pared by 4 bases and J by 6 bases, with 17 bases between. CDR3 length: 14 amino acids. This CDR3 is CASSQGESGGEQYF. The CDR3 DNA sequence: TGTGCCAGCAGCCAAGGGGAGAGCGGAGGCGAGCAGTACTTC.

This chain uses TRBV30 with TRBJ1-5; D may be TRBD1 (5 bases). This CDR3 is built from 15 residues. Trimming took 0 bases from V and 4 from J, leaving 13 bases between them. Germline CDR1 GTSNPN, CDR2 SVGIG (reference sequence). This chain's CDR3 is CAWSVGQGRNQPQHF. The CDR3 bases are TGTGCCTGGAGTGTCGGGCAGGGTCGTAATCAGCCCCAGCATTTT.

V usage is TRBV25-1 and J usage is TRBJ2-7; D remains ambiguous. The CDR3 loop spans 12 amino acids. V was trimmed by 2 bases and J by 7 bases, leaving 9 bases between them. Germline V gene data show CDR1 as MGHDK and CDR2 as SYGVNS. The CDR3 bases are TGTGCCAGCAGTGAACTGAGAGGTGAGCAGTACTTC. Residues: CASSELRGEQYF.

This clone is classed as large. This rearrangement joins TRBV15 to TRBJ1-2; D perhaps matches TRBD1 (6 bases). The V end was cut by 2 bases, the J end by 2 bases, with 15 bases between. This CDR3 has 16 amino acids. Germline values: CDR1 LNHNV, CDR2 YYDKDF (reference sequence). As DNA, the CDR3 is TGTGCCACCAGCAGACCGGACAGCCTGTTAAACTATGGCTACACCTTC. This translates into CATSRPDSLLNYGYTF.

This chain connects TRBV29-1 to TRBJ1-5; 7 positions match TRBD1. This CDR3 has 14 amino acids. CDR1 SQVTM and CDR2 ANQGSEA come from the germline V gene. Trimming removed 3 bases from V and 2 bases from J; junction bases left unmatched: 4. CDR3 sequence (DNA): TGCAGCGTTGACCCAGGGGGACGCAATCAGCCCCAGCATTTT. Translation: CSVDPGGRNQPQHF. Full variable domain (outside the CDR3, taken from reference TRBV29-1 and TRBJ1-5): SAVISQKPSRDICQRGTSLTIQCQVDSQVTMMFWYRQQPGQSLTLIATANQGSEATYESGFVIDKFPISRPNLTFSTLTVSNMSPEDSSIYLCSVDPGGRNQPQHFGDGTRLSIL.

Only a few counts were recorded for this clone. The chain joins TRBV27 to TRBJ2-7; 8 bases line up with TRBD1. The CDR3 spans 14 residues. V was pared by 3 bases and J by 7 bases, with 8 bases of the junction left unmatched. In germline, CDR1 is MNHEY, CDR2 SMNVEV (reference sequence). The CDR3 spells CASSFSGQGGEQYF. Written as DNA, the CDR3 is TGTGCCAGCAGTTTCTCAGGACAGGGTGGAGAGCAGTACTTC.

The CDR3 DNA follows: TGTGCCAGCAGTTCGATCACCGGGACACCTCTAAAAAACATTCAGTACTTC. This encodes CASSSITGTPLKNIQYF. This chain links TRBV27 with TRBJ2-4, with D maybe TRBD1 (6 bases). The germline gives CDR1 MNHEY, CDR2 SMNVEV (reference sequence). V lost 4 bases and J 4 bases, leaving 20 bases between the germline ends. There are 17 residues in the CDR3.

This clone has just one count. The rearrangement joins TRBV19 to TRBJ1-2; no reliable D call. This CDR3 has 14 amino acids. Germline V gene sequence: CDR1 LNHDA, CDR2 SQIVND (reference sequence). Trimming took off 3 bases at V and 7 bases at J, with 15 bases between the two ends. Here the CDR3 DNA reads TGTGCCAGTAGTATCGAGAACAGCCCCGGTGGCTACACCTTC. It yields the protein CASSIENSPGGYTF.

A single count supports this clone. The V gene is TRBV6-5, the J gene TRBJ2-3; possibly TRBD2 for D (7 bases). The V gene lost 6 bases and the J gene lost 4 bases, with 17 bases spanning the gap. Germline-derived CDR1 and CDR2 are MNHEY and SVGAGI. The CDR3 loop spans 15 amino acids. CDR3 protein: CASSTRGAGADTQYF. CDR3 sequence (DNA): TGTGCCAGCAGCACCCGGGGGGCGGGAGCAGATACGCAGTATTTT.

V and J are TRBV7-2 and TRBJ1-5; 8 bases align to TRBD1. Germline V gene sequence: CDR1 SGHTA, CDR2 FQGNSA. This CDR3 has 14 amino acids. Losses at the gene ends were 4 bases for V and 7 bases for J; bases not matched to a gene: 6. CDR3 sequence reads: CASSYDRGGQPQHF. The CDR3 DNA reads TGTGCCAGCAGCTACGACAGGGGAGGACAGCCCCAGCATTTT.

The rearrangement uses TRBV4-2 and TRBJ2-5; D possibly corresponds to TRBD2 (5 bases). CDR3 length: 17 residues. Trimming shortened V by 0 bases and J by 0 bases, and 14 bases separated the two germline ends. CDR1 and CDR2 from the germline V gene are LGHNA and YNFKEQ. The CDR3 DNA is TGTGCCAGCAGCCAAGATAAAAGCGGTTCGTACCAAGAGACCCAGTACTTC. Amino acids: CASSQDKSGSYQETQYF.

This chain connects TRBV19 to TRBJ2-7; D not certain. CDR3 size: 13 residues. Germline CDR1 reads LNHDA; CDR2 reads SQIVND (reference sequence). V was trimmed by 6 bases and J by 6 bases, leaving 15 bases between them. The CDR3 coding sequence is TGTGCCAGTAGCGCGATAACCGCCGCCGAGCAGTACTTC. The encoded protein is CASSAITAAEQYF.

This chain links TRBV19 with TRBJ2-6; no clear D gene. The CDR3 is made up of 18 amino acids. The V gene's germline CDR1 is LNHDA and CDR2 SQIVND (reference sequence). The ends were cut back, 6 bases at V and 0 bases at J, with 18 bases in the middle. CDR3 DNA sequence: TGTGCCAGTAGGGTTACTTCGGCCCTAAGCTCTGGGGCCAACGTCCTGACTTTC. Its protein is CASRVTSALSSGANVLTF.

The chain carries TRBV10-1 and TRBJ2-3, with D possibly TRBD2 on 5 matching bases. Per germline, CDR1 WNHNN and CDR2 SYGVQD (reference sequence). Trimming shortened V by 8 bases and J by 0 bases, and 18 bases separated the two germline ends. CDR3 length equals 16 residues. CDR3 residues: CASSDQRNPSTDTQYF. The CDR3 DNA sequence: TGCGCCAGCTCCGATCAGCGGAACCCTAGCACAGATACGCAGTATTTT.

The chain has TRBV5-1 and TRBJ2-2; possible D gene TRBD2, 6 bases. Germline values: CDR1 SGHRS, CDR2 YFSETQ. The CDR3 totals 16 residues. V was cut by 3 bases and J by 0 bases, with 12 bases left in between. The chain's CDR3 is CASSSTGASNTGELFF. The CDR3 DNA follows: TGCGCCAGCAGCTCGACGGGAGCCTCGAACACCGGGGAGCTGTTTTTT.

The chain couples TRBV14 to TRBJ2-7; TRBD1 might be the D (6 bases). CDR1 is SGHDN and CDR2 is FVKESK in the germline V gene. The CDR3 has 15 residues. Trimming cost V 2 bases and J 2 bases, with 13 bases left between them. The CDR3 is CASSQHDRPTYEQYF. In nucleotides, the CDR3 is TGTGCCAGCAGCCAACATGACAGGCCGACCTACGAGCAGTACTTC.

The CDR3 loop is CASSLYNRVGAFF. The DNA of the CDR3 is TGTGCCAGCAGTCTCTACAATCGGGTCGGAGCTTTCTTT. The chain couples TRBV28 to TRBJ1-1; no clear D. The V and J ends lost 5 bases and 10 bases respectively, with 17 bases between them. The CDR3 extends over 13 amino acids. Looked up from germline, CDR1 is MDHEN and CDR2 is SYDVKM. Together with reference TRBV28 and TRBJ1-1, the CDR3 gives the full variable domain: DVKVTQSSRYLVKRTGEKVFLECVQDMDHENMFWYRQDPGLGLRLIYFSYDVKMKEKGDIPEGYSVSREKKERFSLILESASTNQTSMYLCASSLYNRVGAFFGQGTRLTVV.

This chain connects TRBV28 to TRBJ1-1, with TRBD1 identical over 7 bases. The CDR3 extends over 14 amino acids. The J segment lost 2 bases and the V segment lost 4 bases, leaving 4 bases of the junction unmatched. The V gene's germline CDR1 is MDHEN and CDR2 SYDVKM. CDR3 DNA: TGTGCCAGCAGTTCTTGGGACAGAAACACTGAAGCTTTCTTT. This translates into CASSSWDRNTEAFF.

Here the CDR3 DNA reads TGTGCCAGCAGCTTGGATGACGAGGCGTATGGCTACACCTTC. Translated: CASSLDDEAYGYTF. The gene calls are TRBV5-4 and TRBJ1-2; D unclear. V lost 0 bases to trimming and J lost 5 bases, with 11 bases between them. The CDR3 is 14 amino acids. The germline V gene encodes CDR1 SGHNT and CDR2 YYREEE (reference sequence).

The chain uses TRBV7-2 and TRBJ2-1, with a possible D match to TRBD2 (6 bases). V was trimmed by 5 bases and J by 9 bases, leaving 14 bases between them. The CDR3 consists of 13 residues. Germline V CDR1 and CDR2: SGHTA, FQGNSA. As DNA, the CDR3 is TGTGCCAGCAGCCCACCCGGGACTCTTGAGCAGTTCTTC. Translating gives CASSPPGTLEQFF.

V and J are TRBV18 and TRBJ1-5, with D uncertain. This CDR3 has 15 residues. Germline CDR1 reads KGHSH; CDR2 reads LQKENI. V lost 3 bases, J lost 2 bases, and 11 bases lay in between. DNA of the CDR3: TGTGCCAGCTCACCCGAGGGAGGCGGCAATCAGCCCCAGCATTTT. Its protein is CASSPEGGGNQPQHF.

The V call is TRBV6-6, the J call TRBJ1-4; D gene ambiguous. CDR3 length: 14 residues. V lost 0 bases and J 5 bases, leaving 7 bases between the germline ends. Germline V gene lookup returns CDR1 MNHNY and CDR2 SVGAGI (reference sequence). The CDR3 bases are TGTGCCAGCAGTTACTCGGGCTTCAATGAAAAACTGTTTTTT. Its protein product is CASSYSGFNEKLFF.